The entry below describes one T cell receptor beta chain. Data came from immunoSEQ multiplex PCR; TCRdb stores just in-frame clones and leaves some out. The table records about 40,000 clones, approximately 67% of them present only once. About 2 micrograms of genomic DNA (from cryopreserved PBMCs) were used for TCR beta libraries. This sample was taken from a study of cytotoxic CD8 clonotypes in ibrutinib-treated CLL. Germline CDR1 reads SGHRS; CDR2 reads YFSETQ. The CDR3 is 17 amino acids. The ends lost 2 bases at V and 6 bases at J; junction bases unmatched: 12. This specimen was PBMCs, taken at disease progression, from a patient treated with ibrutinib. The receptor comes from a human donor with chronic lymphocytic leukemia. This chain connects TRBV5-1 to TRBJ2-7, with 12 bases aligning to TRBD1. The CDR3 DNA reads TGCGCCAGCAGCTTCCCGGGACAGGGGGCGAATCCCTCCGAGCAGTACTTC. It yields the protein CASSFPGQGANPSEQYF.